Presented here are 18 T cell receptor beta chains from one specimen sequenced in a study of metastatic and nonmetastatic thyroid tumors. TCRdb reprocessed the PCR reads via MiXCR. Of around 20,000 clones detected, under 25% appear once; the ten largest clones hold less than 10%. Every patient underwent thyroid surgery untreated. Sequences were obtained from adjacent normal tissue. Receptor source: a female donor with papillary thyroid cancer or a benign thyroid nodule (not recorded which). Some clones in this sample may be carry-over from other donors' samples.

This clone counts as medium-sized (0.01 to 0.1%). The chain is built from TRBV20-1 and TRBJ2-1; D is possibly TRBD1 (6 bases). V was trimmed by 3 bases and J by 10 bases, leaving 10 bases between them. CDR1 is DFQATT, CDR2 SNEGSKA, per germline (reference sequence). The CDR3 has 11 residues. DNA of the CDR3: TGCAGTGCTAGGTCTGGGACAGAGCAGTTCTTC. This translates into CSARSGTEQFF.

A note on this clone: This sample also contains other DNA sequences that code for the same CDR3. The V gene is TRBV20-1, the J gene TRBJ1-1, with D tentatively TRBD1 (6 bases). This CDR3 spans 15 amino acids. CDR1 and CDR2 (germline): DFQATT, SNEGSKA (reference sequence). V lost 1 base and J lost 4, with 16 bases in between. CDR3 sequence: CSARGIRGGSTEAFF. The CDR3, as DNA: TGCAGTGCTAGAGGAATAAGGGGGGGATCCACTGAAGCTTTCTTT.

In its sample, this clone was seen a few times. The J gene is TRBJ2-7, the V gene TRBV24-1; D is unclear. The germline V and J ends were trimmed by 4 bases and 0 bases, with 12 bases remaining between them. The CDR3 is 15 amino acids. CDR1 is KGHDR and CDR2 is SFDVKD in the germline V gene. CDR3 loop: CATSESSRSSYEQYF. The CDR3 nucleotides are TGTGCCACCAGTGAGAGCAGTCGGAGCTCCTACGAGCAGTACTTC.

This clone has a handful of counts. The junction does not match germline at one end; this may be a read error. The V call is TRBV6-5, the J call TRBJ1-4; maybe TRBD1 (5 bases). This CDR3 is built from 14 residues. The germline CDR1 and CDR2 sequences are MNHEY and SVGAGI. The CDR3 DNA sequence: TGTGCCATCAGTTACGACGGGGCTAAGGAAAAACTGTTTTTT. It codes for CAISYDGAKEKLFF.

The chain combines TRBV7-3 with TRBJ2-2; 11 positions match TRBD1. The CDR3 runs 15 residues. Germline V CDR1 and CDR2: SGHTA, FQGTGA. V shed 5 bases and J 5 bases; nucleotides not matched to a gene: 4. DNA of the CDR3: TGTGCCAGCAGCCGGGACAGGGGGGGGACCGGGGAGCTGTTTTTT. This codes for CASSRDRGGTGELFF.

This clone is labeled as medium-sized. V usage is TRBV5-1 and J usage is TRBJ2-1; TRBD2 aligns across 10 bases. The CDR3 has 15 amino acids. Germline V gene data show CDR1 as SGHRS and CDR2 as YFSETQ. The ends lost 4 bases at V and 5 bases at J; junction bases unmatched: 6. The CDR3 is CASSVGLAYDNEQFF. CDR3 in DNA: TGCGCCAGCAGCGTGGGACTAGCGTACGACAATGAGCAGTTCTTC. Supplemented by reference TRBV5-1 and TRBJ2-1, the full variable domain reads KAGVTQTPRYLIKTRGQQVTLSCSPISGHRSVSWYQQTPGQGLQFLFEYFSETQRNKGNFPGRFSGRQFSNSRSEMNVSTLELGDSALYLCASSVGLAYDNEQFFGPGTRLTVL.

This clone was detected ten times or more. The rearrangement links TRBV4-2 to TRBJ2-5, with 11 positions matching TRBD1. Per the germline V gene, CDR1 is LGHNA and CDR2 is YNFKEQ. The CDR3 length is 19 residues. V trimming: 6 bases; J trimming: 5 bases; junction bases outside the gene matches: 20. CDR3 region: CASRLRDRGSREGQETQYF. CDR3 coding DNA: TGTGCCAGCAGACTCCGGGACAGGGGGTCCCGGGAGGGCCAGGAGACCCAGTACTTC.

The V call is TRBV7-8, the J call TRBJ2-3; D ambiguous. Germline loops: CDR1 SGHVS, CDR2 FQNEAQ. This CDR3 contains 11 residues. Trimming shortened V by 4 bases and J by 6 bases, and 5 bases separated the two germline ends. CDR3: CASSSSDTQYF. The DNA for the CDR3 is TGTGCCAGCAGCTCCTCCGATACGCAGTATTTT.

This clone is labeled as medium-sized. The chain has TRBV11-2 and TRBJ1-1; no firm D call. The CDR3 totals 14 residues. Germline CDR1 reads SGHAT; CDR2 reads FQNNGV. V lost 6 bases and J lost 5, with 16 bases in between. The CDR3 loop reads CASRHAGVATEAFF. CDR3 coding DNA: TGTGCCAGCAGACACGCGGGTGTGGCTACTGAAGCTTTCTTT.

This clone was seen ten or more times. The chain links TRBV6-2 or TRBV6-3 to TRBJ2-7; no clear D. Germline V gene sequence: CDR1 MNHEY, CDR2 SVGEGT. The CDR3 is made up of 13 amino acids. The V end was cut by 4 bases, the J end by 2 bases, with 9 bases between. This chain's CDR3 is CASSLDAPYEQYF. Written as DNA, the CDR3 is TGTGCCAGCAGTTTGGACGCTCCCTACGAGCAGTACTTC.

Within the sample, this clone is medium-sized. This chain links TRBV2 with TRBJ2-2; 9 nucleotides align to TRBD1. The J segment lost 4 bases and the V segment lost 1 base, leaving 7 bases of the junction unmatched. Germline CDR1 is SNHLY and CDR2 is FYNNEI. The CDR3 contains 17 residues. The CDR3 sequence: CASSEGWGDRATGELFF. CDR3 in DNA: TGTGCCAGCAGTGAAGGATGGGGGGACAGGGCCACCGGGGAGCTGTTTTTT.

This clone is medium-sized within its sample. Other DNA sequences in the same sample also yield this CDR3. The V gene is TRBV7-2, the J gene TRBJ2-3; a weak D match, TRBD2 (5 bases). This CDR3 spans 14 amino acids. Trimming pared 5 bases from V and 5 bases from J, leaving 14 bases between. The germline V gene has CDR1 SGHTA and CDR2 FQGNSA. CDR3 residues: CASSLSGGGDTQYF. The CDR3 DNA reads TGTGCCAGCAGCCTAAGTGGCGGAGGAGATACGCAGTATTTT.

V usage is TRBV9 and J usage is TRBJ1-1; no clear D. This CDR3 is built from 11 residues. Trimming left V 8 bases short and J 3 bases short, with 8 bases between. Germline assignment: CDR1 SGDLS and CDR2 YYNGEE. CDR3 coding DNA: TGTGCCAGTAGACGATACACTGAAGCTTTCTTT. Encoded protein: CASRRYTEAFF.

This clone qualifies as medium-sized. The CDR3 protein is CAWVPYMRQGIFDEQYF. The CDR3 DNA follows: TGTGCCTGGGTTCCTTATATGAGACAGGGTATTTTCGACGAGCAGTACTTC. The chain is built from TRBV30 and TRBJ2-7; 7 bases match TRBD1. Germline-derived CDR1 and CDR2 are GTSNPN and SVGIG (reference sequence). This CDR3 has 17 residues. V was pared by 5 bases and J by 5 bases, with 21 bases of the junction left unmatched.

This clone is judged medium-sized. The chain carries TRBV6-2 or TRBV6-3 and TRBJ2-5; TRBD1 matches 9 bases. Germline CDR1 is MNHEY and CDR2 is SVGEGT. Germline trimming cut 0 bases from V and 3 bases from J; bases unmatched to any gene: 8. This CDR3 has 17 residues. The CDR3: CASSYSKRTGDEETQYF. For the CDR3, the DNA is TGTGCCAGCAGTTACTCGAAACGGACAGGGGATGAAGAGACCCAGTACTTC.

This clone has just a few counts. The chain carries TRBV27 and TRBJ2-7; tentatively, D is TRBD2 (5 bases). V shed 2 bases and J shed 3 bases, with 14 bases lying between them. CDR3 length: 15 residues. Germline lookup yields CDR1 MNHEY and CDR2 SMNVEV (reference sequence). CDR3 DNA: TGTGCCAGCAGTTTACTCCGGGGAGAGAGCTACGAGCAGTACTTC. It is translated as CASSLLRGESYEQYF.

A few counts support this clone. CDR3 sequence: CASSYGGWGSNEQFF. The DNA for the CDR3 is TGTGCCAGCAGTTACGGAGGATGGGGAAGTAATGAGCAGTTCTTC. The J gene is TRBJ2-1, the V gene TRBV6-5, with a tentative D call TRBD2 (5 bases). Deletions cut 2 bases from V and 7 bases from J, with 15 bases between. The CDR3 runs 15 residues. Germline V CDR1 and CDR2: MNHEY, SVGAGI.

V usage is TRBV6-1 and J usage is TRBJ1-1, with D hard to call. CDR3 size: 17 residues. Germline CDR1 is MNHNS and CDR2 is SASEGT. With 2 bases removed from V and 2 bases from J, the gap between germline ends came to 18 bases. CDR3 in DNA: TGTGCCAGCAGTGAAAGATCTCCTGGACGCCTTAACACTGAAGCTTTCTTT. This translates into CASSERSPGRLNTEAFF.